This entry describes one T cell receptor beta chain. This sample is part of a study of blood T cell repertoires in COVID-19. Study as a whole: PBMCs, B-cell-depleted T cells, or T cells were the source of the cDNA or gDNA that made up the material.

Seattle's enrolled individuals joined amid active infection and were then monitored longitudinally. Per the study methods: Quantification of nucleated cells was approximated via reference gene primer amplification. Libraries were prepared by immunoSEQ multiplex PCR; TCRdb keeps only in-frame clonotypes and omits some of them. The DNA gave D and trimming, while V, J and clone size come from that table. Found here are about 350,000 clones, roughly 90% of them singletons; the top ten hold 7.1%. Sequenced input: peripheral blood. The clonotype originates from a woman aged 60-75 years with COVID-19, enrolled during active disease.

CDR3 sequence: CASSHFTRGTYGYTF. In DNA, the CDR3 is TGTGCCAGCAGTCACTTTACCAGGGGGACCTATGGCTACACCTTC. The chain is built from TRBV6-6 and TRBJ1-2, with 7 bases fitting TRBD1. With V trimmed by 5 bases and J by 4 bases, 10 bases remained unmatched. This CDR3 has 15 residues. Per germline, CDR1 MNHNY and CDR2 SVGAGI (reference sequence).